This paragraph reports one TCR beta chain. The antigen is unknown. The TCR beta libraries used 2 to 2.5 micrograms of genomic DNA that came from cryopreserved PBMCs. The entry originates in a study of cytotoxic CD8 clonotypes in ibrutinib-treated CLL. The study's findings and limits: Investigators sampled sustained-remission and progressing patients at differing times. Private clonotypes, not public ones, expanded at ibrutinib response.

CDR1 and CDR2 from the germline V gene are SGHRS and YFSETQ. Unmatched junction bases numbered 6, after V lost 0 bases and J lost 5 bases. This CDR3 spans 16 amino acids. The table came from immunoSEQ multiplex PCR; TCRdb's copy has only in-frame clones and leaves some out. The sample shows about 140,000 clones, around 80% of them seen only once. The sample in question was PBMCs, obtained after 36 months of ibrutinib treatment. The chain links TRBV5-1 to TRBJ2-3; 10 bases are shared with TRBD1. The sequence derives from a human donor with chronic lymphocytic leukemia. CDR3 sequence (DNA): TGCGCCAGCAGCTTGGAAGGGACAGGGGAGAAAGATACGCAGTATTTT. This gives the protein CASSLEGTGEKDTQYF.